Here is one T cell receptor (beta chain) with its context. No cognate antigen has been identified for it. This sample was included in a study of T cells expressing NK-cell markers (TCRdb year 2020). Context from the whole study: In sorted CD3+CD56+NKG2C+, CD3+CD56+NKG2C- and CD3+CD56-NKG2C+ T-cell subsets from several donors, TCR beta-chain repertoires were profiled. Seven of the eight sequenced donors were HCMV-seropositive and one was HCMV-seronegative. Randomly selected healthy volunteers, three men and five women, were used as the eight sequenced donors. The libraries were sequenced on Illumina HiSeq 2000/2500, MiSeq or NextSeq, producing 2 x 150 bp reads.

HCMV serostatus was determined by detecting HCMV-specific IgG in serum with a commercial ELISA kit. Peripheral blood mononuclear cells were isolated from blood by Ficoll density gradient centrifugation. As encoded in the germline V gene, CDR1 is SGHDT while CDR2 is YYEEEE. Measured from the cysteine to the phenylalanine, the CDR3 is 14 residues long. DNA is not recorded here. The instrument was an Illumina HiSeq 2000. 5'RACE template switching, by which a universal primer site and unique molecular identifiers were added, was used to make TCR beta cDNA libraries. cDNA synthesis was primed from the TCR beta constant segment and was followed by two successive PCR amplification steps. Per the original workflow: Reads were demultiplexed and grouped by UMI with MIGEC, and clonotypes were assembled and quantified with MiTCR. To exclude erroneous sequences, only TCR cDNA sequences supported by at least two reads were retained. The tcR package was used for downstream repertoire analysis, and clonotypes were matched between fractions using CDR3 nucleotide sequence together with V segment. VDJmatch was used to annotate antigen specificity against VDJdb, with one amino acid substitution in CDR3 allowed. TCRdb reprocessed the reads; each CDR3 protein sequence makes one entry, and DNA is unavailable. The V and J calls, along with clone size, are taken from TCRdb and not from the paper's own processing. The sample table records a few hundred thousand distinct CDR3 sequences. Clones ranked in the top ten supply about 5.2% of the sample.

Overall study outcomes, separate from this receptor: It remained unclear whether the expanded NKG2C-expressing T cell clones were specific for HCMV antigens. Those dominant clonotypes were again the most abundant among CD3+CD56-NKG2C+ cells in a few donors, at about 25-65%. For more than 5 donors, the dominant CD3+CD56+NKG2C+ clonotypes were among the top 10 CD8+ clonotypes and accounted for about 1.0-8% of CD8+ T cells.

The specimen was blood T cells: a sorted CD56 or NKG2C T cell subset, CD4+ or CD8+ T cells, or bulk PBMC T cells (not recorded which). The clonotype was recovered from a man aged 18-75 years in good health. Recombination joined TRBV5-6 with TRBJ2-7; with no DNA, the TCRdb D assignment of TRBD1 cannot be verified. This receptor carries the CDR3 CASSNRDRSYEQYF.